The clone carrying this T cell receptor (beta chain) was seen repeatedly, ten times or more. Its antigen remains unidentified. Production of TCR beta cDNA used around 500 ng total RNA together with a constant-region primer. Three nested multiplex PCR rounds, a slightly modified ARM-PCR, produced the libraries for TCR beta. Each of the first two PCR rounds ran roughly 10 cycles with TRBV1-TRBV30 forward and C-beta reverse primers. TCRdb itself ran the multiplex PCR reads through MiXCR, one entry per CDR3 protein. This sample has 150,000 to 200,000 distinct CDR3 sequences, with 65% found just once. The source of the sample is a study of tumor-infiltrating lymphocytes in primary liver carcinoma. Unsorted whole blood supplied the RNA, and germline DNA was extracted too. Study results and caveats: In tumor-adjacent and tumor-blood pairs, overlap was lower than in tumor region pairs.

Germline V gene lookup returns CDR1 GTSNPN and CDR2 SVGIG (reference sequence). The CDR3 contains 14 residues. With V trimmed by 1 base and J by 6 bases, 3 bases remained unmatched. Sequencing was performed on peripheral blood. The origin of this receptor is an older woman with primary liver carcinoma and hepatitis B virus infection. This chain uses TRBV30 with TRBJ1-5, with 10 bases aligning to TRBD1. The CDR3: CAWSEGTGVQPQHF. In DNA form, the CDR3 reads TGTGCCTGGAGTGAGGGGACAGGGGTTCAGCCCCAGCATTTT. Full variable domain (rest looked up from reference TRBV30 and TRBJ1-5): SQTIHQWPATLVQPVGSPLSLECTVEGTSNPNLYWYRQAAGRGLQLLFYSVGIGQISSEVPQNLSASRPQDRQFILSSKKLLLSDSGFYLCAWSEGTGVQPQHFGDGTRLSIL.